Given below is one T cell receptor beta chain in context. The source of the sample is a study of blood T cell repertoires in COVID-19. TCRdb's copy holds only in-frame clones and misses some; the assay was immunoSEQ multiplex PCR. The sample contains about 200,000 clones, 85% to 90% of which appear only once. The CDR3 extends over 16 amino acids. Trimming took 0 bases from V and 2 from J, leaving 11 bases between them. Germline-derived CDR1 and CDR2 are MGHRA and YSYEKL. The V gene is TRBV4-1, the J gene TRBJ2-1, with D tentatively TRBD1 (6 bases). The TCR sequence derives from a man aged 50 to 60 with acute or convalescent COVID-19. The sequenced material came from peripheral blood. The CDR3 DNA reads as TGCGCCAGCAGCCAAGATCCCGGGACAACCTACAATGAGCAGTTCTTC. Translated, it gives CASSQDPGTTYNEQFF.